Described below is a single T cell receptor beta chain sequence and its context. In this sample, this clone turned up once. Its antigen has not been determined. No quality values exist for individual bases; no much larger clone is one base distant. Inclusive of the bounding cysteine and phenylalanine, the CDR3 is 14 residues long. Only the CDR3 part of the read is kept: 42 bases, read in frame from the first base. Trimming leaves V shorter by 7 bases and J shorter by 3 bases, with the junction holding 7 bases beyond the gene matches. The germline V gene encodes CDR1 SGHRS and CDR2 YFSETQ. These data originate in a study of radiotherapy plus CTLA-4 blockade in lung cancer (dated by TCRdb to the late 2010s). Some background on the complete study: Objective responses were observed in 15% to 20% of enrolled patients, and disease control was achieved in roughly 29%.

Overall study outcomes, separate from this receptor: After treatment with radiotherapy and ipilimumab, TCR clones that originated in tumors expanded in peripheral blood. Increased serum interferon-beta after radiation, together with early dynamic changes in blood T cell clones, were reported to be the strongest predictors of response.

The study evaluated CTLA-4 blockade (ipilimumab) given together with focal radiation therapy in patients who had chemo-refractory metastatic non-small-cell lung cancer. The library came from the immunoSEQ multiplex PCR assay. The table was pulled from immuneACCESS by TCRdb, which kept in-frame rearrangements only. Such tables lose some clones; where checked, under half of the loss comes from unresolved V genes, and the rest has no known cause. The sample table shows 50,000 or so clones, and about 88% are seen once. Jointly, the top ten make up approximately 8% of the sample. The sequence came from a human donor with non-small cell lung cancer whose response to radiotherapy plus ipilimumab could not be evaluated. Sample: peripheral blood, taken from a patient treated with radiotherapy plus ipilimumab. Recombination joined TRBV5-1 with TRBJ2-1; 7 nucleotides in the junction match TRBD2. The CDR3 here reads CASASGAIYNEQFF. The nucleotide sequence reads as follows: TGCGCCAGCGCAAGCGGGGCCATCTACAATGAGCAGTTCTTC.